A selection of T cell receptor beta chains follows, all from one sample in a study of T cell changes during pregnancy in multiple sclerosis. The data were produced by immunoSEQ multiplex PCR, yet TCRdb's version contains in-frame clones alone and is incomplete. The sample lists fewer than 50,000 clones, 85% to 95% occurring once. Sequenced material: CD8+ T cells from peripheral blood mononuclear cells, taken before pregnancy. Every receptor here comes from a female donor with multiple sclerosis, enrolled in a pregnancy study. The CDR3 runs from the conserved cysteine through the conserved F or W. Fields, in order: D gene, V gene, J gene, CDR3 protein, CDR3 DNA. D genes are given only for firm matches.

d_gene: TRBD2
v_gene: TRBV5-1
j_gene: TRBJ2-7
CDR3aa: CASSLGGGFEQYF
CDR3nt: TGCGCCAGCAGCTTGGGGGGGGGTTTCGAGCAGTACTTC

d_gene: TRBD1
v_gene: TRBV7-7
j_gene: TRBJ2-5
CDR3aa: CASSLQGTTEETQYF
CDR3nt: TGTGCCAGCAGCCTACAGGGGACGACCGAAGAGACCCAGTACTTC

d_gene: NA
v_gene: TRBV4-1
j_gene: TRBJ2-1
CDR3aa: CASSQMGVGSDEQFF
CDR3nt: TGCGCCAGCAGCCAGATGGGAGTGGGGTCGGATGAGCAGTTCTTC

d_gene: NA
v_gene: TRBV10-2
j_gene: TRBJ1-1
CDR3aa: CASLWETEAFF
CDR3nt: TGCGCCAGCCTATGGGAGACTGAAGCTTTCTTT

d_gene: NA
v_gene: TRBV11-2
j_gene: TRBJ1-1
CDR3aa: CASRPTAPNTEAFF
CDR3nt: TGTGCCAGCAGGCCGACAGCCCCTAACACTGAAGCTTTCTTT

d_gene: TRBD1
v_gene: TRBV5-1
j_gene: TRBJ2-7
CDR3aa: CASSWGQGRDYEQYF
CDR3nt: TGCGCCAGCAGCTGGGGACAGGGCCGAGACTACGAGCAGTACTTC

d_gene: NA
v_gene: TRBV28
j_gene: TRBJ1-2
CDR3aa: CASSFHTDGYTF
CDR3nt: TGTGCCAGCAGTTTCCATACGGATGGCTACACCTTC

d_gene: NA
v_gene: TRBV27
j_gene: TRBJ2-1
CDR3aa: CASSFTGWGYDEQFF
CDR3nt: TGTGCCAGCAGTTTTACAGGATGGGGTTACGATGAGCAGTTCTTC

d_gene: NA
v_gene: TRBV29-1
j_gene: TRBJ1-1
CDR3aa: CSVPLDGPGGTEAFF
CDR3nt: TGCAGCGTGCCCTTAGACGGGCCCGGGGGCACTGAAGCTTTCTTT

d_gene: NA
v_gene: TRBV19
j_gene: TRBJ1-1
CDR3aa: CASSITSSAVTEAFF
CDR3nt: TGTGCCAGTAGTATTACCAGTTCGGCGGTAACTGAAGCTTTCTTT

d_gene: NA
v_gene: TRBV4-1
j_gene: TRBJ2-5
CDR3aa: CASSQDFKTQYF
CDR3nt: TGCGCCAGCAGCCAAGATTTTAAGACCCAGTACTTC

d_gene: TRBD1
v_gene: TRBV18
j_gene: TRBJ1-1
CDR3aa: CASSPTPTGLLVEAFF
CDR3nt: TGTGCCAGCTCACCGACCCCGACAGGGCTATTAGTTGAAGCTTTCTTT